The 11 T cell receptor beta chains below all came from one sample that was sequenced in a study of CD8 T cells in ankylosing spondylitis (dated by TCRdb to about 2017). Receptor libraries were prepared by 5' RACE. For sequencing, an Illumina HiSeq 2500 was employed. The raw public reads went through TCRdb reprocessing: fastp at Q25, MiXCR clone calling, in-frame beta chains kept. All rows with the same CDR3 protein become a single entry with the most common DNA and genes. Present in this sample are 300,000 to 350,000 distinct CDR3 sequences, approximately 15% of which were seen just once. The leading ten clones occupy about 1% of the sample. The material sequenced was blood, either unsorted or a sorted T cell fraction (not recorded which). The receptors come from a male donor with ankylosing spondylitis or in good health (not recorded which).

The rearrangement joins TRBV7-2 to TRBJ1-2, with D hard to call. The CDR3 is 14 amino acids. Germline CDR1 SGHTA, CDR2 FQGNSA. The germline V and J ends were trimmed by 4 bases and 1 base, with 10 bases remaining between them. CDR3 in amino acids: CASSSTTGNYGYTF. CDR3 sequence (DNA): TGTGCCAGCAGCTCCACGACGGGTAACTATGGCTACACCTTC.

This clonotype was seen a few times. The chain employs TRBV6-1 and TRBJ1-5; possible D gene TRBD1, 5 bases. Trimming took off 6 bases at V and 5 bases at J, with 17 bases between the two ends. Germline loops: CDR1 MNHNS, CDR2 SASEGT. CDR3 size: 15 residues. CDR3 sequence: CASSREGRGDQPQHF. The DNA for the CDR3 is TGTGCCAGCAGCCGGGAGGGCCGAGGGGATCAGCCCCAGCATTTT.

V gene TRBV28 combines with J gene TRBJ2-1, with a possible D match to TRBD1 (5 bases). The CDR3 covers 15 residues. V lost 5 bases and J 0 bases, leaving 11 bases between the germline ends. Germline V gene lookup returns CDR1 MDHEN and CDR2 SYDVKM. The DNA of the CDR3 is TGTGCCAGCAGTCCGTACAGGAGCTCCTACAATGAGCAGTTCTTC. Its protein is CASSPYRSSYNEQFF.

V usage is TRBV4-2 and J usage is TRBJ1-2; no clear D gene. CDR1 and CDR2 from the germline V gene are LGHNA and YNFKEQ. Trimming removed 1 base from V and 0 bases from J, with 15 bases in between. The CDR3 covers 17 residues. As DNA, the CDR3 is TGTGCCAGCAGCCAAGTTGAACTGATCGATTCTAACTATGGCTACACCTTC. Protein product: CASSQVELIDSNYGYTF.

A few counts support this clonotype. The chain has TRBV27 and TRBJ2-7; TRBD2 aligns across 14 bases. The length of the CDR3 is 17 residues. After removal of 5 bases from V and 5 bases from J, the junction contained 11 bases not matched to a gene. Germline V lookup: CDR1 MNHEY, CDR2 SMNVEV (reference sequence). In nucleotides, the CDR3 is TGTGCCAGCAGTCCCCGGACTAGCGGGAGGAATATGAACGAGCAGTACTTC. Translation gives CASSPRTSGRNMNEQYF.

The chain has TRBV12-3 or TRBV12-4 and TRBJ2-1; unclear D gene. The CDR3 is 12 amino acids. Trimming pared 5 bases from V and 10 bases from J, leaving 12 bases between. CDR3 sequence: CASSERRTEQFF. CDR3 in DNA: TGTGCCAGCAGTGAAAGGAGAACGGAGCAGTTCTTC.

The chain has TRBV10-2 and TRBJ1-4; D not resolved. Germline CDR1 WSHSY, CDR2 SAAADI. The CDR3 is 15 residues long. V lost 6 bases and J 3 bases, leaving 14 bases between the germline ends. The CDR3 sequence: CASRTQGLANEKLFF. CDR3 nucleotide sequence: TGCGCCAGCAGGACGCAAGGGTTGGCTAATGAAAAACTGTTTTTT.

This clonotype was seen a handful of times. This chain joins TRBV11-3 and TRBJ1-1; D gene uncertain. Trimming left V 3 bases short and J 0 bases short, with 8 bases between. This CDR3 is built from 14 residues. Germline CDR1 SGHNT, CDR2 YENEEA. The CDR3 DNA reads as TGTGCCAGCAGCTTGGGAGCCCTGAACACTGAAGCTTTCTTT. It codes for CASSLGALNTEAFF.

This clonotype has more than one count but fewer than ten. A junction boundary mismatches the germline segment, possibly from a read error. The chain carries TRBV7-9 and TRBJ2-1; 8 bases are shared with TRBD2. The germline CDR1 and CDR2 sequences are SEHNR and FQNEAQ (reference sequence). The CDR3 is 16 residues long. CDR3 DNA: TGTGCCAGCAGCTTCGTCACGGGACCCGGGGGGGATGAACAGTTCTTC. It is translated as CASSFVTGPGGDEQFF.

This sequence joins TRBV7-2 and TRBJ2-6; D not resolved. The CDR3 has 16 amino acids. In germline, CDR1 is SGHTA, CDR2 FQGNSA. The ends were cut back, 7 bases at V and 0 bases at J, with 13 bases in the middle. CDR3 sequence reads: CASIPYPSSGANVLTF. CDR3 DNA: TGTGCCAGCATCCCTTACCCAAGCTCTGGGGCCAACGTCCTGACTTTC.

This clonotype was seen only a few times. This sequence joins TRBV11-2 and TRBJ2-5; D gene uncertain. V was cut by 8 bases and J by 5 bases, with 18 bases left in between. The CDR3 spans 14 residues. The germline CDR1 and CDR2 sequences are SGHAT and FQNNGV. CDR3 nucleotides: TGTGCCAGCGCGGAGACTCACCTGGGGGAGACCCAGTACTTC. It translates to CASAETHLGETQYF.